What follows describes a single TCR beta chain. Its antigen is as yet unknown. The CDR3 loop spans 15 amino acids. CDR1 and CDR2 from the germline V gene are DFQATT and SNEGSKA (reference sequence). What made the TCR beta cDNA was 5'RACE template switching with UMIs. No DNA is given; TCRdb re-called the 5' RACE reads and lists each CDR3 protein once. Here the sample table reports around 550,000 distinct CDR3 sequences. This record belongs to a study of T cells expressing NK-cell markers. Looking at the study overall: Sorted CD3+CD56+NKG2C+, CD3+CD56+NKG2C- and CD3+CD56-NKG2C+ T cells provided the TCR beta repertoires. Broader study findings: These clonotypes also led the CD3+CD56-NKG2C+ fraction in a handful of donors.

The source material was blood T cells: a sorted CD56 or NKG2C T cell subset, CD4+ or CD8+ T cells, or bulk PBMC T cells (not recorded which). J is TRBJ2-3 and V is TRBV20-1; the D call of TRBD2 rests on TCRdb alone, since no DNA is present to check it. The sequence came from a man younger than 30 in good health. The CDR3 sequence is CSASFLAEILATQYF.